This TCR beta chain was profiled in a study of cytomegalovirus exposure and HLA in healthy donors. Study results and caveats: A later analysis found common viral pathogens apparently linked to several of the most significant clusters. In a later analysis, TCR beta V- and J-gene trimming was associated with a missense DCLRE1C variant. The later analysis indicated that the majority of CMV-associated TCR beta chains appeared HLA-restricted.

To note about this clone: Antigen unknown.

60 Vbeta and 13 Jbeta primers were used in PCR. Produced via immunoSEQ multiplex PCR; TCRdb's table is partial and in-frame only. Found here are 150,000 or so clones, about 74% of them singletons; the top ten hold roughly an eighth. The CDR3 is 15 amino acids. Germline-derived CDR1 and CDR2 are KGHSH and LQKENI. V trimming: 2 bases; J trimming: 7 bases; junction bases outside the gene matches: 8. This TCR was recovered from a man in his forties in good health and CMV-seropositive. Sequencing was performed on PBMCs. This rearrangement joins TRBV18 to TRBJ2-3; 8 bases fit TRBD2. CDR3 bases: TGTGCCAGCTCACCATCAGCGGGAGAAGGAAATACGCAGTATTTT. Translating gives CASSPSAGEGNTQYF.